The subject of this entry is one TCR beta chain. No cognate antigen has been identified for it. It has no much larger one-base neighbor in the sample; base qualities were not kept. RNA was extracted using the RNeasy kit, and roughly 0.5 to 1 microgram was reverse transcribed with random hexamers. The immunoSEQ multiplex PCR assay, which covers 54 Vbeta and 13 Jbeta segments, was used to amplify TCR beta CDR3 regions. To correct PCR amplification bias, a synthetic template baseline was used for both primer optimization and computational correction. The authors' analysis ran thus. Reads were annotated to V, D and J genes according to IMGT and were analyzed with immunoSEQ Analyzer, with only productive sequences retained. To calculate clonality, Shannon entropy was normalized by log2 of the number of productive unique sequences and then subtracted from one. For each patient and control, public and private clones were evaluated within the 100 most prevalent clones. A clone was defined as Susac-specific if it was absent from the healthy and MS cohorts, from some 980 published viral clones and from other ImmuneACCESS disease sequences. TCRdb handled the public reads itself, with Q25 trimming in fastp and clone calling in MiXCR, and kept productive beta chains. When rows share a CDR3 protein, they turn into one entry using the most common DNA and genes. What appears here as the V and J calls and clone size reflects TCRdb's work, not the paper's. The sample table records roughly 190,000 distinct CDR3 sequences; just under 95% of these occur just once. In total, the top ten clones hold around 0.16% of the sample.

Sequences SQVTM (CDR1) and ANQGSEA (CDR2) are obtained from the germline V gene. Between the V and J ends, shortened by 7 bases and 4 bases respectively, the junction contains 13 bases. The CDR3 measures 12 amino acids from cysteine to phenylalanine. Just CDR3 DNA is preserved here, 36 bases in frame from base 1. The data were taken from a study of CD8 T cells in Susac syndrome (dated 2019 in TCRdb). Study-level background: Among the sequenced Susac syndrome patients, about 6 had clinically active disease and about eight were in clinical remission. Repertoire sequencing was used to test whether CD8+ T cell activation and differentiation in Susac syndrome was antigen driven. Clonality of the CD8+ T cell repertoire was compared between about a dozen healthy donors, approximately 14 Susac syndrome patients and about 15 multiple sclerosis patients. Susac syndrome patients were therapy-naive, on corticosteroids (some also receiving IVIg), or on IVIg alone at blood withdrawal. On the study overall, not on this receptor specifically: The study acknowledged that relatively few individuals were included in the TCR sequencing and HLA analysis. Around 16 and five Susac-specific public clones were found in the total CD8+ and CD8+ TEMRA repertoires, respectively. CD8+ repertoires in Susac syndrome showed clonal expansion, which was highest in CD8+ TEMRA cells and was greater in clinically active patients than in remitting patients.

Peripheral blood CD8+ and CD4+ T cells from healthy donors, Susac syndrome patients and multiple sclerosis patients were profiled using high-throughput TCR beta sequencing. Susac syndrome patients met recently defined diagnostic criteria for definite or probable disease. Bulk CD8+ and CD4+ T cells were purified by magnetic negative isolation, while CD8+ TEMRA cells were enriched using FACS. Blood was collected in EDTA tubes and processed within 24 hours, with PBMCs isolated through density gradient centrifugation. PBMCs intended for TCR sequencing were cryopreserved in liquid nitrogen and were subsequently thawed in a 37 degrees C water bath. Purity of sorted or isolated CD4+, CD8+ and CD8+ TEMRA cells was at least 90%.

The chain links TRBV29-1 with TRBJ1-1, with a weak D call of TRBD1 (6 bases match). Material for sequencing was CD8+ T cells from PBMCs. This receptor was obtained from a human donor with Susac syndrome. The DNA reads as follows: TGCAGCGGTTGGGAGGGGGGCACTGAAGCTTTCTTT. Its protein is CSGWEGGTEAFF.